The sequence of this T cell receptor beta chain was determined in a study of blood T cell repertoires in COVID-19. Study summary: COVID-19 samples from acute and convalescent phases originated in the United States, Italy and Spain. PBMCs, B-cell-depleted T cells, or T cells were the source of the cDNA or gDNA that made up the material.

Clinical histories supplied by participants themselves formed the basis of cohort assignment. The CDR3 length is 14 residues. V shed 4 bases and J shed 3 bases, with 7 bases lying between them. Germline values: CDR1 MNHNY, CDR2 SVGAGI (reference sequence). Original processing notes: Estimation of nucleated cell counts relied on the amplification of reference gene primers. Here immunoSEQ multiplex PCR was the method, and the copy in TCRdb shows in-frame clones only, minus some. Clone size and the V and J calls come from that table; the DNA yielded D and trimming. Of about 190,000 clones listed, around 88% are singletons.

The sample taken for sequencing was PBMCs or T cells enriched from blood (not recorded which). The receptor comes from a man aged 40-55 years with acute COVID-19. This chain joins TRBV6-6 and TRBJ2-6; D unresolved. In nucleotides, the CDR3 is TGTGCCAGCAGTTCCCCGGGTGGGGCCAACGTCCTGACTTTC. Translating gives CASSSPGGANVLTF.